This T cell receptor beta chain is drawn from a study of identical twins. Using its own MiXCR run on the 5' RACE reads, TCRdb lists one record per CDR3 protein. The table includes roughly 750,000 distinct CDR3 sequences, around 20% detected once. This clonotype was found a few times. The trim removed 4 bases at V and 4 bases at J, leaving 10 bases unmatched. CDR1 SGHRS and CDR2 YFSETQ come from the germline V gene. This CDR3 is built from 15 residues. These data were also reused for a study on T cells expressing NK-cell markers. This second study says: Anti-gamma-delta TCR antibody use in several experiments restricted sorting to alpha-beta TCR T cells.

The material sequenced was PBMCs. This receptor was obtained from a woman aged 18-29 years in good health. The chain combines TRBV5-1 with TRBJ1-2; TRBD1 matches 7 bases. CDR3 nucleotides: TGCGCCAGCAGCCTAGGGACAGTTTTTACCTATGGCTACACCTTC. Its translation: CASSLGTVFTYGYTF.